The clone carrying this TCR beta chain has at least ten counts. The sample belongs to a study of T cells in Graves' hyperthyroidism and ophthalmopathy. It was RNA transcripts that yielded the amplified TCR beta CDR3 regions. An initial round of RT-PCR targeting the TCR CDR3 relied on the HTBI primer set. MiXCR, applied by TCRdb to the multiplex PCR reads, yields one record per CDR3 protein. The sample contains roughly 660,000 distinct CDR3 sequences, 17% of which appear only once. V dropped 6 bases and J dropped 5; count of bases not matched to a gene: 10. CDR1 and CDR2 (germline): MNHEY, SMNVEV (reference sequence). The CDR3 has 16 amino acids.

The rearrangement links TRBV27 to TRBJ1-6; 7 bases agree with TRBD1. The sequence came from a man aged 50 or older with Graves' hyperthyroidism. Sequencing input: blood. The CDR3 bases are TGTGCCAGCAGAATCGATTCGACAGGGAATAATTCACCCCTCCACTTT. As protein: CASRIDSTGNNSPLHF.